Sequencing of this T cell receptor (beta chain) was carried out in a study of response to subunit inactivated influenza vaccine. Germline V gene sequence: CDR1 LGHDT, CDR2 YNNKEL (reference sequence). This CDR3 has 12 amino acids. Trimming took off 0 bases at V and 9 bases at J, with 5 bases between the two ends. MiXCR, applied by TCRdb to the RT-PCR reads, yields one record per CDR3 protein. The top ten hold under 13% of the sample, which has 250,000 to 350,000 distinct CDR3 sequences, 22% seen once. This clonotype was observed a handful of times. The antigen remains undetermined. General observations from the study: New T cells are recruited in small numbers by each seasonal influenza vaccination, according to the authors' suggestion.

The source of this sequence is a man aged 45 to 75 who received an inactivated influenza vaccine. Here the sequenced sample was PBMCs from blood, taken less than 22 months after vaccination. The rearrangement links TRBV3-1 to TRBJ1-4; no reliable D call. The CDR3 DNA is TGTGCCAGCAGCCAAGAGGAGAAAAAACTGTTTTTT. Protein product: CASSQEEKKLFF.